A single sample is the source of the 17 T cell receptor beta chains below, sequenced in a study of CD8 T cells in Susac syndrome. RNA amounts of roughly 0.45 to 1 ug underwent reverse transcription with random hexamers. A single record per CDR3 protein comes from TCRdb applying MiXCR to the immunoSEQ multiplex PCR reads. The sample holds approximately 70,000 distinct CDR3 sequences, around 96% seen once. The sequenced material came from CD4+ T cells from PBMCs. The receptors shown here come from a human donor with multiple sclerosis.

The V gene is TRBV5-1, the J gene TRBJ2-7; D unclear. Germline V lookup: CDR1 SGHRS, CDR2 YFSETQ. The V end lost 4 bases, the J end lost 0 bases, and 8 bases lay between the germline ends. The CDR3 runs to 13 residues. The CDR3: CASSLPYSYEQYF. CDR3 in DNA: TGCGCCAGCAGCCTTCCTTACTCCTACGAGCAGTACTTC.

The chain is built from TRBV18 and TRBJ1-1; D is unresolved. V was trimmed by 1 base and J by 0 bases, leaving 9 bases between them. Germline loops: CDR1 KGHSH, CDR2 LQKENI. There are 15 residues in the CDR3. The CDR3 coding sequence is TGTGCCAGCTCACCACTTACACAGATGAACACTGAAGCTTTCTTT. Its translation is CASSPLTQMNTEAFF.

The gene calls are TRBV12-3 or TRBV12-4 and TRBJ1-1; TRBD1 is a possible D gene (6 bases). The CDR3 length is 14 residues. V was pared by 7 bases and J by 4 bases, with 16 bases between. In DNA, the CDR3 is TGTGCCAGCACTACCCAGGGGTCTGGCACTGAAGCTTTCTTT. Translating gives CASTTQGSGTEAFF.

The V call is TRBV10-3, the J call TRBJ2-7; tentative D call: TRBD1 (6 bases). This CDR3 is built from 15 residues. Trimming cost V 2 bases and J 6 bases, with 17 bases left between them. The germline V gene encodes CDR1 ENHRY and CDR2 SYGVKD. The CDR3, as DNA: TGTGCCATCAGTGAGGGTTCCGGACAGTCGTTCGAGCAGTACTTC. It encodes CAISEGSGQSFEQYF.

For the CDR3, the DNA is TGCAGTGCCAAGGAGCTGGGTTACTTCATGAACACTGAAGCTTTCTTT. Its translation is CSAKELGYFMNTEAFF. This chain uses TRBV20-1 with TRBJ1-1; no firm D call. This CDR3 contains 16 residues. Trimming cost V 6 bases and J 0 bases, with 20 bases left between them. Germline loops: CDR1 DFQATT, CDR2 SNEGSKA (reference sequence).

The gene calls are TRBV7-2 and TRBJ2-2; a possible D gene is TRBD2 (6 bases). Between the trimmed V and J ends, which lost 5 bases and 4 bases, there was a span of 11 bases. The CDR3 sequence is 14 residues long. Germline lookup yields CDR1 SGHTA and CDR2 FQGNSA. CDR3 DNA sequence: TGTGCCAGCAGCAAGGGACTTGCCACCGGGGAGCTGTTTTTT. This gives the protein CASSKGLATGELFF.

The chain carries TRBV30 and TRBJ1-4; tentatively, D is TRBD1 (5 bases). The V gene's germline CDR1 is GTSNPN and CDR2 SVGIG (reference sequence). There are 16 residues in the CDR3. V gave up 0 bases and J gave up 5 bases, with 16 bases separating them. CDR3 in DNA: TGTGCCTGGAGTGTATGGGTGGGGGAGCGAAATGAAAAACTGTTTTTT. Protein: CAWSVWVGERNEKLFF. The variable domain in full, completed from reference TRBV30 and TRBJ1-4, reads SQTIHQWPATLVQPVGSPLSLECTVEGTSNPNLYWYRQAAGRGLQLLFYSVGIGQISSEVPQNLSASRPQDRQFILSSKKLLLSDSGFYLCAWSVWVGERNEKLFFGSGTQLSVL.

The DNA for the CDR3 is TGCGCCAGCAGCCGAGCAGGGGGGGGACTCTACTATGGCTACACCTTC. It specifies CASSRAGGGLYYGYTF. This chain connects TRBV4-1 to TRBJ1-2, with 7 bases fitting TRBD1. This CDR3 is 16 amino acids long. CDR1 is MGHRA, CDR2 YSYEKL, per germline. The V and J ends lost 4 bases and 3 bases, in that order; junction bases with no gene match: 11.

CDR3 in amino acids: CSVGPTAGNIQYF. In DNA, the CDR3 is TGCAGCGTTGGGCCCACGGCGGGAAACATTCAGTACTTC. This rearrangement joins TRBV29-1 to TRBJ2-4; a possible D gene is TRBD2 (5 bases). Per the germline V gene, CDR1 is SQVTM and CDR2 is ANQGSEA. The CDR3 spans 13 residues. Deletions cut 4 bases from V and 6 bases from J, with 13 bases between.

This clonotype has a single count. The rearrangement links TRBV29-1 to TRBJ1-1; 7 bases map to TRBD1. V lost 6 bases and J lost 1; bases outside the gene matches: 8. Looked up from germline, CDR1 is SQVTM and CDR2 is ANQGSEA. The CDR3 length is 14 residues. CDR3 residues: CSVTGRQGNTEAFF. CDR3 nucleotide sequence: TGCAGCGTGACAGGGCGTCAAGGGAACACTGAAGCTTTCTTT.

The V call is TRBV10-3, the J call TRBJ1-5; D call uncertain. V was clipped by 3 bases and J by 3 bases, with 3 bases between them. Germline values: CDR1 ENHRY, CDR2 SYGVKD. The CDR3 is made up of 12 amino acids. DNA of the CDR3: TGTGCCATCAGTGACACCAATCAGCCCCAGCATTTT. Translation gives CAISDTNQPQHF.

This rearrangement joins TRBV7-2 to TRBJ1-1; D gene ambiguous. Germline V gene data show CDR1 as SGHTA and CDR2 as FQGNSA. V lost 5 bases, J lost 1 base, and 11 bases lay in between. The CDR3 covers 14 residues. The DNA of the CDR3 is TGTGCCAGCAGCGCGTTATGGAAGAACACTGAAGCTTTCTTT. Translation: CASSALWKNTEAFF.

The rearrangement uses TRBV19 and TRBJ1-1; tentative D call: TRBD1 (5 bases). Germline lookup yields CDR1 LNHDA and CDR2 SQIVND (reference sequence). CDR3 length: 11 residues. Trimming removed 7 bases from V and 8 bases from J, with 11 bases in between. In DNA, the CDR3 is TGTGCCAGTATAGGGACGCACGAAGCTTTCTTT. Its translation is CASIGTHEAFF.

V is TRBV6-5 and J is TRBJ2-1; 7 nucleotides line up with TRBD2. There are 14 residues in the CDR3. Germline trimming cut 7 bases from V and 7 bases from J; bases unmatched to any gene: 10. From germline, CDR1 is MNHEY and CDR2 SVGAGI. CDR3 sequence reads: CASMPGGSGNEQFF. The CDR3 DNA reads as TGTGCCAGCATGCCGGGGGGTTCTGGAAATGAGCAGTTCTTC.

This clonotype was detected once. The V gene is TRBV20-1, the J gene TRBJ2-3, with a tentative D call TRBD1 (5 bases). Germline loops: CDR1 DFQATT, CDR2 SNEGSKA (reference sequence). CDR3 length equals 13 residues. The V and J ends lost 8 bases and 0 bases respectively, with 12 bases between them. The CDR3 sequence is CSPRTRSTDTQYF. The DNA for the CDR3 is TGCAGTCCCAGGACACGTAGCACAGATACGCAGTATTTT.

The chain carries TRBV7-2 and TRBJ2-7; possibly TRBD2 for D (6 bases). The germline V gene has CDR1 SGHTA and CDR2 FQGNSA. V dropped 1 base and J dropped 7 bases, with 17 bases sitting between them. The CDR3 is 15 amino acids. The CDR3, as DNA: TGTGCCAGCAGCTTAGGGGGACTGGTCTTAGGGGAGCAGTACTTC. It codes for CASSLGGLVLGEQYF.

The chain recombines TRBV5-1 with TRBJ1-2; D is uncertain. V lost 0 bases, J lost 0 bases, and 6 bases lay in between. The CDR3 contains 14 residues. Germline V gene data show CDR1 as SGHRS and CDR2 as YFSETQ. DNA for the CDR3: TGCGCCAGCAGCTTGGTAGCTTCTAACTATGGCTACACCTTC. Its protein product is CASSLVASNYGYTF. Looking up the rest from reference TRBV5-1 and TRBJ1-2 gives the full variable domain: KAGVTQTPRYLIKTRGQQVTLSCSPISGHRSVSWYQQTPGQGLQFLFEYFSETQRNKGNFPGRFSGRQFSNSRSEMNVSTLELGDSALYLCASSLVASNYGYTFGSGTRLTVV.